This T cell receptor (beta chain) was identified during a study of blood T cell repertoires in COVID-19. Study-wide background: The study drew acute and convalescent COVID-19 samples from the United States, Italy and Spain.

Per the study methods: Amplification with reference gene primers provided the estimates of nucleated cell counts. Measured with immunoSEQ multiplex PCR; TCRdb has only the in-frame clones, and not every one. V, J and clone size are those of that table, while D and trimming were read from the DNA. The repertoire consists of under 250,000 clones, with roughly 80% occurring once and the leading ten covering about 1.3%. The CDR3 is 15 amino acids. Germline CDR1 reads SGHKS; CDR2 reads YYEKEE (reference sequence). V dropped 2 bases and J dropped 7 bases, with 18 bases sitting between them. The source of this sequence is a woman in her thirties or forties with acute COVID-19. This rearrangement joins TRBV5-5 to TRBJ1-1; D unclear. The sample was PBMCs or T cells enriched from blood (not recorded which). CDR3 sequence: CASSLLEPIMSEAFF. CDR3 nucleotide sequence: TGTGCCAGCAGCTTACTTGAGCCGATAATGAGTGAAGCTTTCTTT.